Following are 29 T cell receptor beta chains from one sample sequenced in a study of blood T cell repertoires in COVID-19. The data were produced by immunoSEQ multiplex PCR, yet TCRdb's version contains in-frame clones alone and is incomplete. The repertoire holds roughly 230,000 clones, around 81% seen once, with around 6.4% in the top ten. The sequencing sample was made of peripheral blood. These receptor sequences come from a woman aged 55-70 years with active or convalescent COVID-19.

The J gene is TRBJ2-1, the V gene TRBV24-1; 11 bases agree with TRBD1. Germline values: CDR1 KGHDR, CDR2 SFDVKD. The V segment lost 3 bases and the J segment 8 bases; nucleotides outside the gene matches: 8. The CDR3 covers 16 residues. CDR3 sequence reads: CATSDPRTGGLDEQFF. CDR3 nucleotide sequence: TGTGCCACCAGTGATCCCCGGACAGGGGGCCTCGATGAGCAGTTCTTC.

V is TRBV24-1 and J is TRBJ2-2; TRBD1 might be the D (6 bases). CDR1 and CDR2 from the germline V gene are KGHDR and SFDVKD. The CDR3 length is 16 residues. The V gene lost 4 bases and the J gene lost 2 bases, with 13 bases spanning the gap. The CDR3 protein is CATSDPGTLNTGELFF. CDR3 DNA sequence: TGTGCCACCAGTGACCCCGGGACACTTAACACCGGGGAGCTGTTTTTT.

This chain's CDR3 is CASSRTGEAGYTF. The CDR3 DNA is TGTGCCAGCAGTCGGACAGGGGAGGCTGGCTACACCTTC. The chain carries TRBV7-8 and TRBJ1-2; 9 nucleotides align to TRBD1. Germline V gene data show CDR1 as SGHVS and CDR2 as FQNEAQ. With 6 bases clipped from V and 7 bases from J, the junction kept 6 bases outside the gene matches. The CDR3 runs 13 residues.

The V and J genes are TRBV3-1 (or the pseudogene TRBV3-2) and TRBJ2-2; TRBD2 is a possible D gene (6 bases). Trimming took off 1 base at V and 6 bases at J, with 6 bases between the two ends. CDR3 length: 13 residues. The germline V gene encodes CDR1 LGHDT and CDR2 YNNKEL (reference sequence). CDR3 coding DNA: TGTGCCAGCAGCCAAGGGGGGGCCGGGGAGCTGTTTTTT. Translating it yields CASSQGGAGELFF.

The rearrangement uses TRBV29-1 and TRBJ1-1; 9 bases agree with TRBD1. The CDR3 sequence is 13 residues long. The V gene end was trimmed by 4 bases and the J gene end by 2 bases; junction bases not matched to a gene: 2. In germline, CDR1 is SQVTM, CDR2 ANQGSEA. CDR3 region: CSVGTGGNTEAFF. The CDR3 DNA reads as TGCAGCGTTGGCACAGGGGGCAACACTGAAGCTTTCTTT.

This chain connects TRBV7-2 to TRBJ2-1; D is perhaps TRBD2 (7 bases). The CDR3 has 17 residues. V lost 3 bases and J lost 1, with 16 bases in between. Germline V gene sequence: CDR1 SGHTA, CDR2 FQGNSA. DNA for the CDR3: TGTGCCAGCAGCTTGGGAGGGGGGGCTGGTTCCTACAATGAGCAGTTCTTC. It yields the protein CASSLGGGAGSYNEQFF. Full variable domain (remainder filled in from reference TRBV7-2 and TRBJ2-1): GAGVSQSPSNKVTEKGKDVELRCDPISGHTALYWYRQSLGQGLEFLIYFQGNSAPDKSGLPSDRFSAERTGGSVSTLTIQRTQQEDSAVYLCASSLGGGAGSYNEQFFGPGTRLTVL.

The rearrangement joins TRBV5-6 to TRBJ2-7, with 10 nucleotides matching TRBD1. Unmatched junction bases numbered 4, after V lost 3 bases and J lost 1 base. CDR1 SGHDT and CDR2 YYEEEE come from the germline V gene. The length of the CDR3 is 15 residues. In DNA form, the CDR3 reads TGTGCCAGCAGCTCCGGGGACAGGGGATCCTACGAGCAGTACGTC. This gives the protein CASSSGDRGSYEQYV.

This clone was seen more than once but under ten times. V is TRBV2 and J is TRBJ2-5; 13 nucleotides align to TRBD2. With 6 bases clipped from V and 2 bases from J, the junction kept 15 bases outside the gene matches. The CDR3 spans 19 residues. Per germline, CDR1 SNHLY and CDR2 FYNNEI. Here the CDR3 DNA reads TGTGCCAGCAGGAGGGGGCCGACTAGCGGGAGGTCTTCACAAGAGACCCAGTACTTC. Translating gives CASRRGPTSGRSSQETQYF.

The V gene is TRBV5-4, the J gene TRBJ2-4, with D possibly TRBD2 on 6 matching bases. Between the trimmed V and J ends, which lost 0 bases and 7 bases, there was a span of 8 bases. This CDR3 contains 13 residues. CDR1 SGHNT and CDR2 YYREEE come from the germline V gene (reference sequence). CDR3 amino acids: CASSLAGVNIQYF. CDR3 DNA: TGTGCCAGCAGCTTGGCGGGGGTGAACATTCAGTACTTC.

V and J are TRBV11-2 and TRBJ1-2; possible D gene TRBD1, 5 bases. The CDR3 has 15 amino acids. Germline V gene data show CDR1 as SGHAT and CDR2 as FQNNGV. V dropped 5 bases and J dropped 5 bases, with 18 bases sitting between them. The CDR3 here is CASSPGPTATYGYTF. The DNA for the CDR3 is TGTGCCAGCAGCCCCGGCCCGACAGCTACGTATGGCTACACCTTC.

The chain combines TRBV11-2 with TRBJ2-1, with 8 bases matching TRBD2. CDR1 is SGHAT and CDR2 is FQNNGV in the germline V gene. J lost 0 bases, V lost 7 bases, and 2 bases had no gene match. The CDR3 is 14 amino acids. In DNA, the CDR3 is TGTGCCAGCACGGGGGGGACCTCCTACAATGAGCAGTTCTTC. This gives the protein CASTGGTSYNEQFF.

The CDR3 protein is CAWSVGQGEIAEQFF. The CDR3 DNA follows: TGTGCCTGGAGTGTCGGACAGGGGGAAATTGCTGAGCAGTTCTTC. J is TRBJ2-1 and V is TRBV30; 10 bases map to TRBD1. V lost 0 bases and J lost 9; bases outside the gene matches: 8. The germline V gene has CDR1 GTSNPN and CDR2 SVGIG (reference sequence). CDR3 size: 15 residues.

V usage is TRBV28 and J usage is TRBJ2-3; a possible D gene is TRBD1 (6 bases). Trimming removed 0 bases from V and 2 bases from J, with 6 bases in between. CDR1 and CDR2 (germline): MDHEN, SYDVKM. CDR3 length: 14 amino acids. The CDR3 nucleotides read TGTGCCAGCAGTTTATGGGGGGCCACAGATACGCAGTATTTT. Its protein is CASSLWGATDTQYF.

This clone showed up just once. The chain couples TRBV2 to TRBJ2-3; 9 bases map to TRBD1. CDR1 and CDR2 from the germline V gene are SNHLY and FYNNEI. The CDR3 spans 19 residues. The V and J ends lost 2 bases and 4 bases, in that order; junction bases with no gene match: 16. The CDR3 bases are TGTGCCAGCAGTGAACCGGGACAGGGAAAATTCGTGGAGGCAGATACGCAGTATTTT. Amino acid sequence: CASSEPGQGKFVEADTQYF.

This clone was detected only once. J is TRBJ2-5 and V is TRBV18; TRBD2 is a possible D gene (6 bases). V was cut by 5 bases and J by 4 bases, with 14 bases left in between. Germline lookup yields CDR1 KGHSH and CDR2 LQKENI. There are 14 residues in the CDR3. The CDR3 here is CASSWDFQVETQYF. Written as DNA, the CDR3 is TGTGCCAGCTCATGGGACTTTCAAGTAGAGACCCAGTACTTC.

The rearrangement joins TRBV5-1 to TRBJ1-6; D is unclear. Germline CDR1 reads SGHRS; CDR2 reads YFSETQ. The CDR3 consists of 14 residues. Trimming cost V 0 bases and J 10 bases, with 11 bases left between them. The CDR3 protein is CASSLDGSGSPLHF. DNA of the CDR3: TGCGCCAGCAGCTTGGACGGATCGGGGTCACCCCTCCACTTT. The complete variable domain, with remaining parts taken from reference TRBV5-1 and TRBJ1-6, reads KAGVTQTPRYLIKTRGQQVTLSCSPISGHRSVSWYQQTPGQGLQFLFEYFSETQRNKGNFPGRFSGRQFSNSRSEMNVSTLELGDSALYLCASSLDGSGSPLHFGNGTRLTVT.

This rearrangement joins TRBV7-2 to TRBJ2-1; 9 bases are a match to TRBD2. V was pared by 2 bases and J by 7 bases, with 6 bases of the junction left unmatched. The CDR3 runs to 15 residues. Germline loops: CDR1 SGHTA, CDR2 FQGNSA. CDR3 sequence: CASSLRTSDGNEQFF. CDR3 DNA sequence: TGTGCCAGCAGCTTACGGACTAGCGATGGGAATGAGCAGTTCTTC.

In nucleotides, the CDR3 is TGTGCCAGCGCCCGTATACTGTCGGGACTAGATACGCAGTATTTT. Amino acids: CASARILSGLDTQYF. The rearrangement links TRBV7-6 to TRBJ2-3; maybe TRBD2 (6 bases). Germline CDR1 SGHVS, CDR2 FNYEAQ. CDR3 length: 15 amino acids. Trimming stripped 8 bases from V and 5 bases from J, with 20 bases between.

This clone was counted a few times. The genes are TRBV5-1 and TRBJ2-5; D is uncertain. Germline loops: CDR1 SGHRS, CDR2 YFSETQ. The CDR3 runs 16 residues. The V gene lost 6 bases and the J gene lost 2 bases, with 20 bases spanning the gap. For the CDR3, the DNA is TGCGCCAGCATGGGTGGGCAGGCAAGCTTACAAGAGACCCAGTACTTC. This encodes CASMGGQASLQETQYF.

V is TRBV15 and J is TRBJ1-4, with 10 bases lining up with TRBD1. This CDR3 is 15 amino acids long. Trimming cost V 1 base and J 8 bases; bases outside gene matches: 4. Germline lookup yields CDR1 LNHNV and CDR2 YYDKDF (reference sequence). The CDR3 nucleotides are TGTGCCACCAGCAGAGTGACAGGGGGCGAAGAAAAACTGTTTTTT. This codes for CATSRVTGGEEKLFF.

In this sample, this clone turned up many times. The rearrangement joins TRBV4-1 to TRBJ1-4; D possibly corresponds to TRBD1 (6 bases). Trimming left V 0 bases short and J 11 bases short, with 16 bases between. Germline lookup yields CDR1 MGHRA and CDR2 YSYEKL. This CDR3 has 15 amino acids. CDR3: CASSQDTGSAGKLFF. CDR3 DNA: TGCGCCAGCAGCCAAGACACAGGGTCCGCAGGGAAACTGTTTTTT.

This chain joins TRBV11-2 and TRBJ2-7, with TRBD1 matching 9 bases. With 1 base clipped from V and 5 bases from J, the junction kept 6 bases outside the gene matches. Germline CDR1 and CDR2: SGHAT and FQNNGV. There are 15 residues in the CDR3. The CDR3 loop reads CASSLVGTGRDEQYV. For the CDR3, the DNA is TGTGCCAGCAGCTTAGTTGGGACAGGGAGAGACGAGCAGTACGTC.

This chain uses TRBV5-8 with TRBJ2-5; 8 nucleotides agree with TRBD1. The CDR3 is 14 residues long. V lost 0 bases and J lost 2; bases outside the gene matches: 0. CDR1 is SGHTS, CDR2 YDEGEE, per germline. CDR3 in DNA: TGTGCCAGCAGCTTGGACAGGGGGCAAGAGACCCAGTACTTC. It specifies CASSLDRGQETQYF.

A single count supports this clone. The V gene is TRBV25-1, the J gene TRBJ2-1; weak D call: TRBD2 (6 bases). This CDR3 comprises 14 residues. Deletions cut 5 bases from V and 8 bases from J, with 16 bases between. In germline, CDR1 is MGHDK, CDR2 SYGVNS. This CDR3 reads CASSPAGRLDEQFF. CDR3 nucleotides: TGTGCCAGCAGTCCAGCGGGTAGACTGGATGAGCAGTTCTTC.

The chain carries TRBV7-2 and TRBJ1-5; no reliable D call. Germline V gives CDR1 SGHTA, CDR2 FQGNSA. CDR3 size: 13 residues. V was clipped by 1 base and J by 6 bases, with 7 bases between them. CDR3 region: CASSLGRGQPQHF. In DNA, the CDR3 is TGTGCCAGCAGCTTAGGAAGAGGTCAGCCCCAGCATTTT.

The rearrangement joins TRBV7-9 to TRBJ1-1; the D gene is possibly TRBD1 (5 bases). Germline V lookup: CDR1 SEHNR, CDR2 FQNEAQ (reference sequence). The V end was cut by 4 bases, the J end by 7 bases, with 13 bases between. CDR3 length equals 13 residues. In DNA, the CDR3 is TGTGCCAGCAGCTACGGGGGTAGGCTTGAAGCTTTCTTT. Its protein is CASSYGGRLEAFF.

J is TRBJ2-1 and V is TRBV19, with 10 bases aligning to TRBD2. The CDR3 has 18 amino acids. Trimming cost V 7 bases and J 0 bases; bases outside gene matches: 12. CDR1 is LNHDA, CDR2 SQIVND, per germline (reference sequence). The CDR3 DNA sequence: TGTGCCAGTACTTTTAGCGGGGGGCCGAGCAGCTCCTACAATGAGCAGTTCTTC. It encodes CASTFSGGPSSSYNEQFF.

This sequence joins TRBV4-1 and TRBJ2-3; TRBD2 aligns across 10 bases. The germline V gene has CDR1 MGHRA and CDR2 YSYEKL. The CDR3 contains 16 residues. Unmatched junction bases numbered 8, after V lost 3 bases and J lost 5 bases. In DNA, the CDR3 is TGCGCCAGCAGCCATGGTAGCGGGAGGCTGAGAGATACGCAGTATTTT. Residues: CASSHGSGRLRDTQYF.

V and J are TRBV6-5 and TRBJ1-6, with 7 bases aligning to TRBD1. V dropped 6 bases and J dropped 10; count of bases not matched to a gene: 6. This CDR3 spans 13 amino acids. Germline assignment: CDR1 MNHEY and CDR2 SVGAGI. The CDR3 DNA reads TGTGCCAGCAGGGGGAACAGGGGCTCACCCCTCCACTTT. Translation: CASRGNRGSPLHF.